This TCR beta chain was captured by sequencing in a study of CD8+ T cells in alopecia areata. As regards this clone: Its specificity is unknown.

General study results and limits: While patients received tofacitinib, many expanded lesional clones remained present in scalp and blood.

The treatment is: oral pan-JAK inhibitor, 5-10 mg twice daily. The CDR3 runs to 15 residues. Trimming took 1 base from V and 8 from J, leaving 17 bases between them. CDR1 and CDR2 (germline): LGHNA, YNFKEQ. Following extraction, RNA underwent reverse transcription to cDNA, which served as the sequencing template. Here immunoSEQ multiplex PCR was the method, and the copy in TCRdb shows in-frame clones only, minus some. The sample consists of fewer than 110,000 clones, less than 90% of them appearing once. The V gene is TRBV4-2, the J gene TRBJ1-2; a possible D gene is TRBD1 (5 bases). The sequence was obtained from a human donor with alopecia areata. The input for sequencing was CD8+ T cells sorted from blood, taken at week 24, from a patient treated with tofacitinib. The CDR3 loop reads CASSQGGEGSGGYTF. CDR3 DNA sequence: TGTGCCAGCAGCCAAGGCGGCGAGGGGAGCGGGGGCTACACCTTC.